These T cell receptor beta chains were read from a single sample in a study of blood T cell repertoires in COVID-19. Generated by immunoSEQ multiplex PCR, the TCRdb table keeps only in-frame clones and is missing some. This sample has a few hundred thousand clones, with more than 85% found just once. Sequencing was performed on PBMCs or T cells enriched from blood (not recorded which). The receptors were gathered from a middle-aged woman who had been exposed to COVID-19. CDR3s include the opening cysteine and the closing phenylalanine or tryptophan. Clone size is not always given. Where it is, it says once, few, many or a class for expanded clones.

>NA|TRBJ2-7|TRBV19
CASSMSGTGSYEQYF
>few|TRBJ1-1|TRBV30
CAWSVSPSTEAFF
>NA|TRBJ1-1|TRBV5-4
CASSLERNTEAFF
>NA|TRBJ2-7|TRBV15
CATSRADSSYEQYF
>NA|TRBJ2-3|TRBV19
CASKASGGTDTQYF
>NA|TRBJ2-2|TRBV19
CASKRDRANTGELFF
>NA|TRBJ1-2|TRBV3-1/TRBV3-2
CASSQNSRDGYTF
>NA|TRBJ2-2|TRBV24-1
CATSPLAGAGGELFF
>NA|TRBJ1-4|TRBV7-8
CASSPAQGAQGEKLFF
>NA|TRBJ2-3|TRBV7-2
CASSFPGGTDTQYF
>NA|TRBJ1-1|TRBV2
CASREEGENTEAFF
>once|TRBJ1-6|TRBV5-5
CASSLGTGVVSPLHF
>once|TRBJ2-1|TRBV11-2
CASSFGTGLSEQFF
>NA|TRBJ2-1|TRBV30
CAWSRTGQFF
>once|TRBJ2-2|TRBV13
CASSLGTLTSGGSSGELFF
>NA|TRBJ1-1|TRBV6-6
CASNIRGNTEAFF
>NA|TRBJ2-3|TRBV18
CASSLVGDTDTQYF
>NA|TRBJ1-5|TRBV18
CASSFSAGGTSNQPQHF
>NA|TRBJ1-3|TRBV5-1
CASAASSGNTIYF
>NA|TRBJ2-3|TRBV19
CASSPWDSITDTQYF
>NA|TRBJ1-6|TRBV10-1
CASSERRDSPLHF
>NA|TRBJ1-4|TRBV11-2
CASSLDSEKLFF
>NA|TRBJ1-2|TRBV6-5
CASSFEGAGYGYTF
>NA|TRBJ1-5|TRBV30
CAWSTGDNQPQHF
>NA|TRBJ1-1|TRBV12-5
CASGSTGTGTTEAFF
>NA|TRBJ2-5|TRBV10-2
CASSEGLGVGETQYF
>NA|TRBJ2-5|TRBV18
CASSRTSGIYETQYF
>NA|TRBJ1-3|TRBV5-4
CASSLVVGSISGNTIYF
>few|TRBJ1-5|TRBV5-8
CASSLRQGGNQPQHF
>NA|TRBJ2-2|TRBV30
CAWKTSFDTGELFF
>NA|TRBJ1-4|TRBV3-1/TRBV3-2
CASSRNSGHPGGEKLFF
>NA|TRBJ2-1|TRBV30
CAWRLPGWGYNEQFF
>NA|TRBJ2-3|TRBV29-1
CSVVRGADTQYF
>NA|TRBJ1-6|TRBV27
CASSLGGSLSPLHF
>NA|TRBJ1-2|TRBV6-5
CASRSQGSYGYTF
>NA|TRBJ2-3|TRBV30
CAWSDSEDSQYF
>NA|TRBJ2-5|TRBV7-2
CASSLHWQGRETQYF
>NA|TRBJ1-1|TRBV5-1
CASRNLGGSDTEAFF
>NA|TRBJ2-7|TRBV7-9
CASSLGTGRTYSYEQYF
>NA|TRBJ1-1|TRBV5-6
CASSFRGGNTEAFF
>once|TRBJ1-3|TRBV19
CASGFRRGSGNTIYF
>NA|TRBJ1-2|TRBV6-1
CASSERGGGAGYTF
>NA|TRBJ1-1|TRBV19
CASSIGQAVNTEAFF
>NA|TRBJ1-1|TRBV19
CASRDPGQSGTEAFF
>NA|TRBJ2-7|TRBV7-9
CASSRDSSEQYF
>NA|TRBJ2-7|TRBV5-1
CASSLGQGLYEQYF
>NA|TRBJ2-7|TRBV15
CATSRDIGQAYYEQYF
>NA|TRBJ2-1|TRBV4-2
CASSQVGAGGKNEQFF
>NA|TRBJ2-1|TRBV12-5
CASGLNAPGSGSEFF
>NA|TRBJ1-1|TRBV19
CASSKRGQGATEAFF
>NA|TRBJ1-2|TRBV30
CAWSAIWGQGYTF
>NA|TRBJ2-3|TRBV9
CASSVVASTDTQYF
>NA|TRBJ2-7|TRBV15
CATSRETGGTYEQYF
>NA|TRBJ1-1|TRBV30
CAWSSGGHQGTEAFF
>few|TRBJ2-7|TRBV3-1/TRBV3-2
CASRTGPPGTGKDEQYF
>NA|TRBJ2-1|TRBV12-5
CASGLDAVGGPGNEQFF
>NA|TRBJ1-5|TRBV5-1
CASSLGQGAWEPQHF